The sequence of this T cell receptor beta chain was determined in a study of control samples from healthy donors and cancer patients. Germline V gene data show CDR1 as GTSNPN and CDR2 as SVGIG (reference sequence). V gave up 2 bases and J gave up 6 bases; unmatched junction bases: 1. CDR3 size: 12 residues. The method was immunoSEQ multiplex PCR; TCRdb's version includes in-frame clones alone and lacks a portion of them. The table includes some 70,000 clones, over 80% detected once. The TCR was taken from a man in his sixties in good health. This rearrangement joins TRBV30 to TRBJ2-1; 7 bases match TRBD2. Sample: blood. In DNA form, the CDR3 reads TGTGCCTGGAGTTTAGCGGGCAATGAGCAGTTCTTC. It specifies CAWSLAGNEQFF.